The rows below give T cell receptor beta chains drawn from one sample of a study of T cells in Graves' hyperthyroidism and ophthalmopathy. TCRdb processed the multiplex PCR reads anew with MiXCR; each CDR3 protein has one entry. The sample lists more than 500,000 distinct CDR3 sequences, more than 15% occurring once. Sample: blood. The receptors come from a woman aged 30 to 39 with Graves' ophthalmopathy. The CDR3 runs from the conserved cysteine through the conserved F or W.

>TRBJ2-2|TRBV30
CAWNGKTNTGELFF
>TRBJ1-6|TRBV28
CAGGSGGALHF
>TRBJ2-5|TRBV6-1
CASSTDRVEAQYF
>TRBJ2-1|TRBV4-1
CASRPGTGNEQFF
>TRBJ2-7|TRBV12-3/TRBV12-4
CASSLSPQALEQYF
>TRBJ2-7|TRBV6-6
CASSYSGGVSYEQYF
>TRBJ1-3|TRBV5-1
CASSSVAPGFGGNTIYF
>TRBJ2-1|TRBV7-2
CASTLAGGPVYNEQFF
>TRBJ2-1|TRBV2
CASNLLGLDEQFF
>TRBJ2-5|TRBV7-2
CASSLEPLLAGGGRGTQYF
>TRBJ2-1|TRBV12-3/TRBV12-4
CASSPPGGGSYNEQFF
>TRBJ2-5|TRBV7-2
CASSLDWDTGFQETQYF
>TRBJ2-7|TRBV7-8
CASSSGEGSSYEQYF
>TRBJ2-2|TRBV3-1
CASSPSTVPTGELFF
>TRBJ1-2|TRBV20-1
CSATPGQGYGYTF
>TRBJ2-7|TRBV6-1
CASSGETSSYEQYF
>TRBJ2-7|TRBV20-1
CSANPGQGASYEQYF
>TRBJ2-7|TRBV5-4
CASSPPGGIYEQYF
>TRBJ1-1|TRBV9
CASSAPGEAFF
>TRBJ2-7|TRBV6-2/TRBV6-3
CASITVPYEQYF
>TRBJ2-2|TRBV11-3
CASSLGPNTGELFF
>TRBJ1-2|TRBV28
CASSLGRGGYGYTF
>TRBJ2-1|TRBV6-1
CASRLAVYNEQFF
>TRBJ2-1|TRBV10-3
CAISGTGGRYEQFF
>TRBJ2-3|TRBV28
CASSFQQGTSGRALDTQYF
>TRBJ2-1|TRBV12-3/TRBV12-4
CASSLNIAEDNEQFF
>TRBJ2-5|TRBV7-6
CASSPLSGEGLKTQYF
>TRBJ2-1|TRBV28
CASRNIAGPNNEQFF
>TRBJ2-7|TRBV28
CASRSGGPYEQYF
>TRBJ2-2|TRBV25-1
CASSDPQRNTGELFF
>TRBJ1-5|TRBV6-1
CASSLGQGDNQPQHF
>TRBJ2-1|TRBV12-3/TRBV12-4
CASSLSGTSRHEQFF
>TRBJ2-4|TRBV5-1
CASSLTRDIQYF
>TRBJ1-1|TRBV19
CASSIGFRTEAFF
>TRBJ2-1|TRBV5-1
CASSNPTGVPFF
>TRBJ2-3|TRBV2
CASRDPAGGTETTDTQYF
>TRBJ2-2|TRBV3-1
CASSLSVGGELFF
>TRBJ2-2|TRBV6-5
CASSSPGREGLTGELFF
>TRBJ2-1|TRBV27
CASSPALGGDEQFF
>TRBJ2-5|TRBV4-1
CASSPRDGKETQYF
>TRBJ2-3|TRBV6-2/TRBV6-3
CASNLAGEVADTQYF
>TRBJ1-5|TRBV27
CASGSTSGANQPQHF
>TRBJ1-3|TRBV5-1
CASSLVTGTGNTIYF
>TRBJ2-7|TRBV9
CASSVEGDSKGEQYF
>TRBJ1-1|TRBV13
CASRFNRVAEAFF
>TRBJ2-3|TRBV7-2
CASSPRLEVSDTQYF
>TRBJ1-1|TRBV27
CASSLASYRAVGTEAFF
>TRBJ2-1|TRBV12-3/TRBV12-4
CASSKDNEQFF
>TRBJ2-1|TRBV6-2/TRBV6-3
CASRPSAYNEQFF
>TRBJ2-7|TRBV4-1
CASSQEFSGGLYEQYF
>TRBJ2-1|TRBV29-1
CSVEEGLGKTNEQFF